The present entry profiles one T cell receptor (beta chain) with its context. The data stem from a study of cytomegalovirus exposure and HLA in healthy donors. CDR3 length equals 13 residues. The germline V gene has CDR1 LGHNT and CDR2 FRNRAP. After removal of 7 bases from V and 6 bases from J, the junction contained 8 bases not matched to a gene. The repertoire was sequenced with immunoSEQ multiplex PCR; TCRdb's copy has only in-frame clones and lacks some. This table has about 110,000 clones, about nine tenths appearing once. The chain couples TRBV12-5 to TRBJ2-7, with TRBD1 matching 8 bases. Sequencing input: PBMCs. The receptor was isolated from a woman between 18 and 29 years old in good health and CMV-seropositive. The CDR3 sequence: CASALDRGGEQYF. As DNA, the CDR3 is TGTGCTAGTGCCCTTGACAGGGGAGGCGAGCAGTACTTC.